One sample yielded the 27 T cell receptor beta chains listed below, sequenced in a study of shared clonotypes between healthy human individuals. Positive CCR7 selection of CD45RO-negative cells yielded the naive CD8 cells, and terminally differentiated effector memory CD45RA+ cells were excluded. The repertoire was sequenced with immunoSEQ multiplex PCR; TCRdb's copy has only in-frame clones and lacks some. This table has more than 2 million clones, roughly 95% appearing once. The specimen was naive CD8+ T cells sorted from blood. These receptors were collected from a young man in good health.

The V and J genes are TRBV27 and TRBJ2-7; a possible D gene is TRBD1 (5 bases). Trimming cost V 6 bases and J 0 bases, with 15 bases left between them. Per germline, CDR1 MNHEY and CDR2 SMNVEV (reference sequence). This CDR3 comprises 15 residues. In DNA, the CDR3 is TGTGCCAGCAGACCAGACCTTGACAGCTCCTACGAGCAGTACTTC. As protein: CASRPDLDSSYEQYF.

Comments on this clone: Different DNA sequences within this sample yield the same CDR3. V and J are TRBV19 and TRBJ2-7; 10 nucleotides agree with TRBD1. Germline CDR1 reads LNHDA; CDR2 reads SQIVND (reference sequence). CDR3 size: 13 residues. Trimming at V came to 3 bases and at J to 6 bases, leaving 2 bases not matched to a gene. CDR3 region: CASSIGTGVEQYF. CDR3 sequence (DNA): TGTGCCAGTAGTATCGGGACAGGGGTCGAGCAGTACTTC. Together with reference TRBV19 and TRBJ2-7, the CDR3 gives the full variable domain: DGGITQSPKYLFRKEGQNVTLSCEQNLNHDAMYWYRQDPGQGLRLIYYSQIVNDFQKGDIAEGYSVSREKKESFPLTVTSAQKNPTAFYLCASSIGTGVEQYFGPGTRLTVT.

This clone was seen just once. This sample includes further DNA sequences coding for the same CDR3. The CDR3 nucleotides are TGTGCCAGCAGCGTAGCCGGGGTCTCCTACAATGAGCAGTTCTTC. It specifies CASSVAGVSYNEQFF. The V call is TRBV9, the J call TRBJ2-1; the D gene is possibly TRBD2 (5 bases). The CDR3 is made up of 15 amino acids. With 0 bases removed from V and 0 bases from J, the gap between germline ends came to 7 bases. In germline, CDR1 is SGDLS, CDR2 YYNGEE.

Notes on this clone: Other DNA sequences from this sample encode an identical CDR3 as well. The rearrangement joins TRBV5-6 to TRBJ2-3, with D hard to call. CDR3 length equals 12 residues. V was trimmed by 2 bases and J by 9 bases, leaving 10 bases between them. Germline V CDR1 and CDR2: SGHDT, YYEEEE. This CDR3 reads CASSLGSDTQYF. CDR3 nucleotides: TGTGCCAGCAGCTTAGGCAGCGACACGCAGTATTTT.

V is TRBV9 and J is TRBJ2-7; 9 positions match TRBD2. With V trimmed by 0 bases and J by 2 bases, 3 bases remained unmatched. Germline CDR1 and CDR2: SGDLS and YYNGEE. The CDR3 has 15 residues. The CDR3 DNA reads as TGTGCCAGCAGCGTAGACGGGACTAGCACCTACGAGCAGTACTTC. Its protein product is CASSVDGTSTYEQYF.

The chain joins TRBV30 to TRBJ2-3; no clear D. With 2 bases removed from V and 5 bases from J, the gap between germline ends came to 14 bases. This CDR3 comprises 14 residues. The V gene's germline CDR1 is GTSNPN and CDR2 SVGIG (reference sequence). CDR3 nucleotides: TGTGCCTGGAGTAGCACCGGACCTCAAGATACGCAGTATTTT. The encoded protein is CAWSSTGPQDTQYF.

This rearrangement joins TRBV19 to TRBJ1-2; 9 bases map to TRBD1. The CDR3 extends over 14 amino acids. The germline V gene encodes CDR1 LNHDA and CDR2 SQIVND (reference sequence). The ends lost 5 bases at V and 4 bases at J; junction bases unmatched: 5. CDR3 sequence: CASSAGTGSYGYTF. For the CDR3, the DNA is TGTGCCAGTAGTGCCGGGACAGGGTCCTATGGCTACACCTTC. The full variable domain, completed using reference TRBV19 and TRBJ1-2, is DGGITQSPKYLFRKEGQNVTLSCEQNLNHDAMYWYRQDPGQGLRLIYYSQIVNDFQKGDIAEGYSVSREKKESFPLTVTSAQKNPTAFYLCASSAGTGSYGYTFGSGTRLTVV.

This rearrangement joins TRBV6-6 to TRBJ2-5; possible D gene TRBD2, 5 bases. CDR3 size: 15 residues. CDR1 is MNHNY, CDR2 SVGAGI, per germline (reference sequence). With 6 bases removed from V and 7 bases from J, the gap between germline ends came to 21 bases. As DNA, the CDR3 is TGTGCCAGCAGCCCCATCGCGGGTCCGGTGGGGACCCAGTACTTC. As protein: CASSPIAGPVGTQYF.

The CDR3 protein is CSVVQGNGGYEQYF. CDR3 sequence (DNA): TGCAGCGTTGTCCAGGGGAACGGTGGCTACGAGCAGTACTTC. The chain recombines TRBV29-1 with TRBJ2-7; possible D gene TRBD1, 6 bases. This CDR3 is 14 amino acids long. Looked up from germline, CDR1 is SQVTM and CDR2 is ANQGSEA. Deletions cut 4 bases from V and 3 bases from J, with 16 bases between.

The V gene is TRBV15, the J gene TRBJ2-4, with a weak D call TRBD1 (6 bases). The CDR3 is 13 residues long. Germline-derived CDR1 and CDR2 are LNHNV and YYDKDF (reference sequence). V lost 0 bases, J lost 12 bases, and 12 bases lay in between. The CDR3 reads CATSRDPRTDQYF. Here the CDR3 DNA reads TGTGCCACCAGCAGAGATCCTCGGACAGATCAGTACTTC. Filled out from reference TRBV15 and TRBJ2-4, the complete variable domain reads DAMVIQNPRYQVTQFGKPVTLSCSQTLNHNVMYWYQQKSSQAPKLLFHYYDKDFNNEADTPDNFQSRRPNTSFCFLDIRSPGLGDTAMYLCATSRDPRTDQYFGAGTRLSVL.

The CDR3 DNA reads TGTGCCAGCAGCCAAGCCCAGGGGCAAGTCGCTGAAGCTTTCTTT. It specifies CASSQAQGQVAEAFF. The chain employs TRBV7-9 and TRBJ1-1, with D possibly being TRBD1 (6 bases). Germline V lookup: CDR1 SEHNR, CDR2 FQNEAQ (reference sequence). V lost 5 bases, J lost 6 bases, and 19 bases lay in between. The CDR3 runs 15 residues.

J is TRBJ2-6 and V is TRBV5-4; possibly TRBD1 for D (6 bases). Trimming took 7 bases from V and 2 from J, leaving 16 bases between them. Germline CDR1 SGHNT, CDR2 YYREEE (reference sequence). The CDR3 runs to 16 residues. DNA of the CDR3: TGTGCCAGCTCCGGACAGCCCCCGGCTGGGGCCAACGTCCTGACTTTC. Translation gives CASSGQPPAGANVLTF.

This chain uses TRBV5-6 with TRBJ2-7; D ambiguous. V was cut by 3 bases and J by 7 bases, with 11 bases left in between. Germline assignment: CDR1 SGHDT and CDR2 YYEEEE. The CDR3 is 12 amino acids. The CDR3 DNA reads TGTGCCAGCAGCTCTTACTTTGAGGAGCAGTACTTC. This encodes CASSSYFEEQYF.

V usage is TRBV28 and J usage is TRBJ2-7, with D uncertain. Germline CDR1 is MDHEN and CDR2 is SYDVKM. CDR3 size: 13 residues. The V end lost 3 bases, the J end lost 1 base, and 7 bases lay between the germline ends. CDR3 loop: CASSFSESYEQYF. The CDR3 DNA follows: TGTGCCAGCAGTTTCTCAGAGTCCTACGAGCAGTACTTC. Complete variable domain (other parts from reference TRBV28 and TRBJ2-7): DVKVTQSSRYLVKRTGEKVFLECVQDMDHENMFWYRQDPGLGLRLIYFSYDVKMKEKGDIPEGYSVSREKKERFSLILESASTNQTSMYLCASSFSESYEQYFGPGTRLTVT.

This rearrangement joins TRBV29-1 to TRBJ2-7; no clear D. The germline gives CDR1 SQVTM, CDR2 ANQGSEA. Trimming took 1 base from V and 5 from J, leaving 9 bases between them. This CDR3 is 12 amino acids long. The CDR3 DNA reads as TGCAGCGTTGAAGGGGGTTATAACGAGCAGTACTTC. Translating it yields CSVEGGYNEQYF.

The CDR3 loop reads CASGLARGLGADTQYF. CDR3 coding DNA: TGTGCCAGCGGACTAGCTCGGGGGTTGGGTGCAGATACGCAGTATTTT. The chain is built from TRBV2 and TRBJ2-3; 8 nucleotides line up with TRBD2. Germline loops: CDR1 SNHLY, CDR2 FYNNEI. V lost 8 bases and J lost 4; bases outside the gene matches: 14. The CDR3 is 16 residues long. The variable domain in full, completed from reference TRBV2 and TRBJ2-3, reads EPEVTQTPSHQVTQMGQEVILRCVPISNHLYFYWYRQILGQKVEFLVSFYNNEISEKSEIFDDQFSVERPDGSNFTLKIRSTKLEDSAMYFCASGLARGLGADTQYFGPGTRLTVL.

V usage is TRBV2 and J usage is TRBJ1-2, with TRBD1 matching 7 bases. Germline loops: CDR1 SNHLY, CDR2 FYNNEI. The CDR3 is made up of 16 amino acids. V trimming: 5 bases; J trimming: 3 bases; junction bases outside the gene matches: 12. CDR3: CASSLTGTEKDYGYTF. The CDR3 DNA reads as TGTGCCAGCAGTCTAACAGGGACAGAAAAAGACTATGGCTACACCTTC. The variable domain in full, completed from reference TRBV2 and TRBJ1-2, reads EPEVTQTPSHQVTQMGQEVILRCVPISNHLYFYWYRQILGQKVEFLVSFYNNEISEKSEIFDDQFSVERPDGSNFTLKIRSTKLEDSAMYFCASSLTGTEKDYGYTFGSGTRLTVV.

The rearrangement joins TRBV5-6 to TRBJ2-4; D might be TRBD1 or TRBD2, each matching 6 bases. This CDR3 spans 18 amino acids. The germline V gene has CDR1 SGHDT and CDR2 YYEEEE. Trimming stripped 1 base from V and 2 bases from J, with 19 bases between. The DNA for the CDR3 is TGTGCCAGCAGCTTGACTATCACGGGGGCAGGGACCAAAAACATTCAGTACTTC. Protein: CASSLTITGAGTKNIQYF.

The chain recombines TRBV29-1 with TRBJ2-7, with 7 positions matching TRBD1. Germline CDR1 is SQVTM and CDR2 is ANQGSEA. The CDR3 has 16 residues. V was clipped by 0 bases and J by 5 bases; unmatched bases: 13. In DNA form, the CDR3 reads TGCAGCGTTGAAGATTTTACGGCAGGGGGTCCCCACGAGCAGTACTTC. This gives the protein CSVEDFTAGGPHEQYF.

The J gene is TRBJ2-3, the V gene TRBV6-4; D gene ambiguous. Trimming pared 3 bases from V and 6 bases from J, leaving 10 bases between. CDR3 size: 13 residues. Germline V gives CDR1 MRHNA, CDR2 SNTAGT. The CDR3 region is CASSEVWLDTQYF. Written as DNA, the CDR3 is TGTGCCAGCAGTGAAGTTTGGCTTGATACGCAGTATTTT.

V is TRBV4-1 and J is TRBJ2-7; D might be TRBD2 (6 bases). The CDR3 runs 15 residues. Germline values: CDR1 MGHRA, CDR2 YSYEKL. V lost 5 bases and J 0 bases, leaving 14 bases between the germline ends. This chain's CDR3 is CASSVRDSSSYEQYF. Written as DNA, the CDR3 is TGCGCCAGCAGCGTGCGGGACTCGAGCTCCTACGAGCAGTACTTC.

The V gene is TRBV6-1, the J gene TRBJ1-2; D is possibly TRBD1 (5 bases). This CDR3 has 14 amino acids. Germline CDR1 is MNHNS and CDR2 is SASEGT. Trimming removed 1 base from V and 7 bases from J, with 13 bases in between. The CDR3 here is CASSEVLGGGGYTF. DNA for the CDR3: TGTGCCAGCAGTGAAGTTCTTGGGGGGGGTGGCTACACCTTC.

The rearrangement links TRBV4-3 to TRBJ2-1; no definite D call. Germline assignment: CDR1 LGHNA and CDR2 YSLEER. This CDR3 is built from 11 residues. Between the trimmed V and J ends, which lost 2 bases and 5 bases, there was a span of 1 base. The CDR3 here is CASSQNNEQFF. CDR3 sequence (DNA): TGCGCCAGCAGCCAAAACAATGAGCAGTTCTTC.

This chain connects TRBV6-4 to TRBJ2-7; D is ambiguous. CDR3 size: 15 residues. Germline CDR1 MRHNA, CDR2 SNTAGT. The V gene lost 2 bases and the J gene lost 1 base, with 12 bases spanning the gap. The chain's CDR3 is CASSDPVCRSYEQYF. The CDR3 DNA follows: TGTGCCAGCAGTGACCCCGTTTGCAGGTCCTACGAGCAGTACTTC.

Comments on this clone: Within the sample, other DNA sequences also encode this same CDR3. V usage is TRBV6-5 and J usage is TRBJ1-2, with TRBD1 matching 7 bases. The CDR3 runs to 14 residues. CDR1 and CDR2 (germline): MNHEY, SVGAGI. V was pared by 0 bases and J by 7 bases, with 5 bases of the junction left unmatched. The CDR3 DNA follows: TGTGCCAGCAGTTACTCGGAGGGGGCGCGTGGCTACACCTTC. Encoded protein: CASSYSEGARGYTF.

The V gene is TRBV4-1, the J gene TRBJ2-7, with TRBD1 matching over 7 bases. Germline loops: CDR1 MGHRA, CDR2 YSYEKL. The V segment lost 3 bases and the J segment 3 bases; nucleotides outside the gene matches: 8. This CDR3 is built from 15 residues. CDR3 DNA sequence: TGCGCCAGCAGCCAGCTCGGGACAGCGAACTACGAGCAGTACTTC. This sequence encodes CASSQLGTANYEQYF.

CDR3 in amino acids: CASSPGGGSPYEQYF. CDR3 bases: TGTGCCAGCAGCCCAGGGGGCGGGTCCCCCTACGAGCAGTACTTC. The gene calls are TRBV9 and TRBJ2-7, with 8 positions matching TRBD1. Germline CDR1 is SGDLS and CDR2 is YYNGEE. The CDR3 is made up of 15 amino acids. V lost 4 bases, J lost 2 bases, and 8 bases stayed unmatched.